One TCR beta chain is described in this entry. No cognate antigen has been identified for it. The sample holds no much larger clone one base away, and base qualities are not on file. TCRbeta CDR3 regions were amplified from genomic DNA by means of the immunoSEQ Assay, a bias-controlled multiplex PCR. The original methods were these. Nucleated cell counts per sample were estimated from amplification of reference gene primers within the assay. To quantify the absolute abundance of each unique TCRbeta CDR3 rearrangement, sequence reads were collapsed and filtered. For each sample, productive Simpson clonality was calculated as the square root of Simpson's diversity index over productive rearrangements. TCRdb obtained this table from immuneACCESS and retained in-frame rearrangements with V and J assigned. These tables miss some clones; where compared with another copy, unresolved V genes account for less than half of the shortfall, and the remainder is unexplained. The D gene and trimming were derived from the DNA, and the V and J assignments and clone size from that table. Counted in this sample were more than 250,000 clones; around nine tenths of them appeared once. 6% to 6.5% of the sample is held by the ten biggest clonotypes.

These data are taken from a study of blood T cell repertoires in COVID-19 (TCRdb year 2020). In terms of the full investigation: The collaborator samples originated in the United States, Italy and Spain and spanned the acute and convalescent phases of COVID-19. The material from the prospective study consisted of cDNA or gDNA derived from T cells, B-cell-depleted T cells, or PBMCs. Deeply sampled blood TCRbeta repertoires from subjects exposed to, actively infected with, or recovered from COVID-19 were included in the dataset. The repertoires were released in a freely available public database intended as a resource for research on the immune response to SARS-CoV-2. Samples came from the ongoing ImmuneRACE study (first 160 participants) plus 1,254 subjects from 6 global collaborators. The sample metadata nearly always contained a de-identified subject ID, COVID-19 status, age in years and sex. Where available, HLA class I and class II types were obtained from metadata supplied by the sample provider rather than from assay-based typing. Study-level results and caveats: The quantity of clinical and demographic metadata differed by source and by participant and was supplied without curation.

Enrolling through a virtual design, the prospective study's participants ranged in age from roughly 18 to 89 years and lived across around 25 United States geographic areas. Cohort assignment in the prospective study relied on participant-reported clinical history from a screening survey and a study questionnaire. Recovered participants in ImmuneRACE Cohort 3 were defined by two consecutive negative NP/OP PCR tests, clearance by a healthcare professional, or resolution of symptoms. Mobile phlebotomists in the prospective study collected whole blood, serum and a nasopharyngeal or oropharyngeal swab from every participant. Participants in the prospective study had the option to provide additional blood draws and questionnaires over an approximately two-month period. Blood samples from the prospective study were shipped frozen or at room temperature prior to DNA extraction. Including cysteine and phenylalanine, the CDR3 has 15 amino acids. Only CDR3 DNA is held: 45 bases, read in frame from base 1. The germline V gene specifies SGHVS as CDR1 and FQNEAQ as CDR2. Relative to germline, V is 1 base shorter and J is 0 bases shorter, with 6 bases between their ends.

The V and J segments used are TRBV7-8 and TRBJ2-2; the D gene is unclear. Sequences were obtained from PBMCs or T cells enriched from blood (not recorded which). The receptor was isolated from a woman in her 40s who had recovered from COVID-19. The sequence in DNA is TGTGCCAGCAGCTTAGTGGGCGCGAACACCGGGGAGCTGTTTTTT. Its protein product is CASSLVGANTGELFF.